This T cell receptor beta chain was sequenced during a study of T-cell memory formation after mild COVID-19. This clonotype was observed a few times. V lost 1 base, J lost 6 bases, and 7 bases stayed unmatched. The CDR3 consists of 15 residues. The germline CDR1 and CDR2 sequences are SGHVS and FNYEAQ. TCRdb reprocessed the 5' RACE reads with MiXCR, giving one entry per CDR3 protein. The data contain about 240,000 distinct CDR3 sequences, approximately 9% of them singletons. The rearrangement uses TRBV7-6 and TRBJ1-2, with 8 bases matching TRBD1. The sample taken for sequencing was PBMCs or a T cell subset sorted from them (not recorded which). The TCR originated in a man aged 18 to 29 who had mild COVID-19 (a few samples of this study predate the infection). Cell type and time point are not known. CDR3 sequence (DNA): TGTGCCAGCAGCTTAGGAACACAGGGGGTCGATGGCTACACCTTC. This sequence encodes CASSLGTQGVDGYTF.